This TCR beta chain stems from a study of CD8+ T cells in alopecia areata (dated by TCRdb to between 2018 and 2020). In the study overall: In both human patients and the C3H/HeJ mouse model, the study applied high-throughput TCRbeta sequencing to look at T cell clonal expansion in alopecia areata. RNA came from the PAXgene miRNA kit for fixed scalp, the miRNeasy kit for PBMCs, and the RNeasy kit for mouse skin. In humans, TCRbeta sequencing was performed on scalp tissue and on sorted CD4+ and CD8+ peripheral blood T cells from healthy controls and from patients with patchy or totalis/universalis alopecia areata. TCRbeta CDR3 regions were amplified by immunoSEQ multiplex PCR using 35 Vbeta forward and 13 Jbeta reverse primers. Clonality in the scalp was compared among normal scalp (n=4), patchy alopecia areata scalp (n=8), and alopecia totalis/universalis scalp (n=8).

The CDR3 has 14 amino acids, counting the end cysteine and phenylalanine. Kept here is only the CDR3 DNA, which spans 42 bases and is read in frame from base 1. Based on the germline V gene (reference sequence), the CDR1 and CDR2 sequences are SGHNT and YYREEE. V was cut back by 0 bases and J by 2 bases, leaving a gap of 7 bases between them. Libraries were made using the immunoSEQ multiplex PCR assay. RNA was extracted from all samples and reverse transcribed into cDNA, which served as template for TCR sequencing. SuperScript III was used to make first-strand cDNA, primed with a 2:1 mix of oligo-dT and random hexamers. Amplification bias was assessed with a synthetic immune receptor repertoire, and residual bias was removed computationally. From the authors' description of their analysis: Raw reads were preprocessed to remove errors, and CDR3 was defined according to IMGT conventions as the region from the conserved cysteine to phenylalanine. Clonality was calculated as 1 minus Shannon entropy normalized by log2 of the number of productive unique TCRs. Scalp TCRbeta sequences were cross-referenced with sorted blood CD4 and CD8 repertoires so that the CD4 or CD8 identity of scalp clones could be inferred. Here the immuneACCESS table is served through TCRdb, limited to in-frame sequences with V and J called. Missing clones are a known gap in these copies; in checked studies unresolved V genes cover under half, and the rest lacks a known reason. V, J and clone size are taken as reported in that table, and D and trimming were inferred from the DNA itself. The sample profile shows about 140,000 clones; around 55% of them were found once. About 4.5% of the sample comes from the top ten.

Details on this clone: The antigen this receptor binds is unknown. Per-nucleotide qualities are absent, and no much larger clonotype sits a single base away.

Results the study describes overall, beyond this receptor: Unlike mouse skin, which is dominated by gammadelta T cells, normal human skin has resident alphabeta T cells that are also sequenced, and this complicates analysis of the scalp TCR repertoire. Shared TCR sequences between patients were less evident than in mice, which may be partly attributable to HLA diversity in the patient population. Higher clonality and more expanded CD8+ clones were observed in lesional scalp than in normal scalp, particularly in alopecia totalis/universalis, a finding suggestive of antigenic drive.

After PBMCs were isolated by density centrifugation and stained for CD3, CD4 and CD8, a FACSAria was used to sort CD4+ and CD8+ T cells. Unaffected controls provided scalp biopsies and blood samples. The rearranged chain carries TRBV5-4 and TRBJ2-3; there is no confident call for the D gene. This TCR came from a human donor in good health. The sample consisted of CD4+ T cells sorted from blood. The CDR3 sequence is CASSLEGFTDTQYF. The nucleotides are TGTGCCAGCAGCTTGGAGGGTTTCACAGATACGCAGTATTTT. Extended through the reference TRBV5-4 and TRBJ2-3 proteins, this CDR3 yields the full variable domain: ETGVTQSPTHLIKTRGQQVTLRCSSQSGHNTVSWYQQALGQGPQFIFQYYREEENGRGNFPPRFSGLQFPNYSSELNVNALELDDSALYLCASSLEGFTDTQYFGPGTRLTVL.